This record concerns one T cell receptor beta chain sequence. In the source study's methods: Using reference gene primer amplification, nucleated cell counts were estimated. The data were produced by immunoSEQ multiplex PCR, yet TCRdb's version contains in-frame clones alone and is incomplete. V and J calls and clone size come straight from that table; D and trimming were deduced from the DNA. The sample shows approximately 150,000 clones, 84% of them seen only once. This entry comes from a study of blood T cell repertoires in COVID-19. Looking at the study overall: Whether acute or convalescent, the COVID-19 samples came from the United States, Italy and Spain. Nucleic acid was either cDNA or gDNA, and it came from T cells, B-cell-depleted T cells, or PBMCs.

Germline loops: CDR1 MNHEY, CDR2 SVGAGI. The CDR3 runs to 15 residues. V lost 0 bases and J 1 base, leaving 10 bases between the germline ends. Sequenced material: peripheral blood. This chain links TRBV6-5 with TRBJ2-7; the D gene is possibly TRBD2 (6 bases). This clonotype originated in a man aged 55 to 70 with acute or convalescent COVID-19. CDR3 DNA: TGTGCCAGCAGTTACTCGAGGCGGGGTTCCTACGAGCAGTACTTC. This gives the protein CASSYSRRGSYEQYF.